The T cell receptor (beta chain) described here comes from a study of CD8+ T cells in alopecia areata. Findings and limits, study-wide: Affected lesional scalp, above all in alopecia totalis/universalis, was more clonal than normal scalp. Patients shared TCRs less clearly than mice did, possibly for HLA-related reasons.

Alopecia areata patients provided lesional scalp punch biopsies and peripheral blood. As the sequencing template, cDNA was produced by extracting RNA and reverse transcribing it. The method was immunoSEQ multiplex PCR; TCRdb's version includes in-frame clones alone and lacks a portion of them. The table lists 100,000 to 120,000 clones, 55% to 60% of them singletons. About this clone itself: Its antigen is unknown.

V was pared by 3 bases and J by 0 bases, with 9 bases of the junction left unmatched. Looked up from germline, CDR1 is KGHSH and CDR2 is LQKENI. The CDR3 contains 18 residues. The clonotype originates from a human donor with alopecia areata. This chain uses TRBV18 with TRBJ2-3; the match to TRBD2 covers 10 bases. Sequencing used NKG2D-low CD8+ T cells sorted from blood. The CDR3 loop reads CASSPPTSGRTSTDTQYF. CDR3 DNA sequence: TGTGCCAGCTCACCTCCGACTAGCGGGCGGACTAGCACAGATACGCAGTATTTT. Full variable domain (outside the CDR3, taken from reference TRBV18 and TRBJ2-3): NAGVMQNPRHLVRRRGQEARLRCSPMKGHSHVYWYRQLPEEGLKFMVYLQKENIIDESGMPKERFSAEFPKEGPSILRIQQVVRGDSAAYFCASSPPTSGRTSTDTQYFGPGTRLTVL.